This T cell receptor (beta chain) appears in the sequencing data of a study of OX40 agonist ivuxolimab in advanced cancers. Overall study: From about 23 to 85 years was the age range, with a mean of 60 years, and nearly 85% were male. Notes on the study in general: The study found among the lowest clonal expansion in partial responders at 0.1-3.0 mg/kg. Relative to CD4+, CD8+ T cells held more expanded clones on average. Also showing low normalized T-cell clonal expansion were some of the nonresponders.

Repertoires were generated with immunoSEQ multiplex PCR, while TCRdb's copy carries only in-frame clones and drops some. The sample records about 99,000 clones, approximately 94% being singletons. About this clone: Its specificity is unknown.

Per germline, CDR1 MNHNS and CDR2 SASEGT. This CDR3 contains 13 residues. Trimming cost V 6 bases and J 2 bases; bases outside gene matches: 4. The sequence came from an adult with an advanced solid tumor such as melanoma, head and neck, liver or kidney cancer. This chain joins TRBV6-1 and TRBJ2-7, with TRBD1 matching over 7 bases. Sequencing used CD4+ or CD8+ T cells sorted from blood, obtained in a trial of the OX40 agonist ivuxolimab. CDR3 in DNA: TGTGCCAGCAGATGGGACAGAGCCTACGAGCAGTACTTC. Translated: CASRWDRAYEQYF.